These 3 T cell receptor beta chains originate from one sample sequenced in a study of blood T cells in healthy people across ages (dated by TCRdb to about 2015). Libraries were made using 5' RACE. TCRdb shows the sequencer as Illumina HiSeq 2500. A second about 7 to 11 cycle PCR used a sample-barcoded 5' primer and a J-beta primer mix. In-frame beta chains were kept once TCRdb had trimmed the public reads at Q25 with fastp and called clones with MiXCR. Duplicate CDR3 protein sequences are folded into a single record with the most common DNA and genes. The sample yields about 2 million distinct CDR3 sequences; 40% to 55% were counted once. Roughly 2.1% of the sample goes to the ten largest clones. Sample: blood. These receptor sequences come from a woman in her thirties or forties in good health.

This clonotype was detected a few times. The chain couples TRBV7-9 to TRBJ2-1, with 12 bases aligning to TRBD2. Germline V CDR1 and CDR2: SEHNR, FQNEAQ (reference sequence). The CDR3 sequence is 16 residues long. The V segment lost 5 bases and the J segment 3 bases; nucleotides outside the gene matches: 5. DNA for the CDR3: TGTGCCAGCAGCACGACTAGCGGGGGCAACTACAATGAGCAGTTCTTC. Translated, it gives CASSTTSGGNYNEQFF.

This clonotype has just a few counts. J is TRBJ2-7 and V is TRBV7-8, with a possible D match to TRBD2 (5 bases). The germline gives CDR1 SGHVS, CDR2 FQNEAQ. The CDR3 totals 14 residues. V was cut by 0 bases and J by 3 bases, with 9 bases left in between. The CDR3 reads CASSLAGSLYEQYF. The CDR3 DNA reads TGTGCCAGCAGCTTAGCTGGGAGTCTCTACGAGCAGTACTTC.

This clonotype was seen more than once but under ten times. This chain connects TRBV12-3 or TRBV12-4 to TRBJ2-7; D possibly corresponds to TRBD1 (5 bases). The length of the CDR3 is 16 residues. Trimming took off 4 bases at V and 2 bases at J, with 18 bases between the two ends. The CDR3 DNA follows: TGTGCCAGCAGTTGGAACGTGGGCAGGGCGACCTACGAGCAGTACTTC. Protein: CASSWNVGRATYEQYF.